Below, 6 T cell receptor beta chains from the same sample are listed, as sequenced in a study of blood T cell repertoires in COVID-19. Produced via immunoSEQ multiplex PCR; TCRdb's table is partial and in-frame only. The sample yields 75,000 to 100,000 clones, 82% seen once. Sequenced sample: peripheral blood. The receptors were sampled from a human donor in a cohort sampled during active COVID-19.

The gene calls are TRBV18 and TRBJ2-1; D possibly corresponds to TRBD2 (7 bases). The germline CDR1 and CDR2 sequences are KGHSH and LQKENI. Between the trimmed V and J ends, which lost 0 bases and 9 bases, there was a span of 15 bases. The CDR3 runs 15 residues. The CDR3 reads CASSPPTGGPGEQFF. The CDR3 nucleotides are TGTGCCAGCTCACCACCGACGGGGGGCCCCGGTGAGCAGTTCTTC.

V usage is TRBV19 and J usage is TRBJ2-1; 11 nucleotides agree with TRBD2. CDR3 size: 17 residues. Germline V gene sequence: CDR1 LNHDA, CDR2 SQIVND (reference sequence). The J segment lost 0 bases and the V segment lost 3 bases, leaving 4 bases of the junction unmatched. The CDR3 DNA follows: TGTGCCAGTAGTATGCCCGGGACTAGCGGCTCCTACAATGAGCAGTTCTTC. Translation gives CASSMPGTSGSYNEQFF.

This clone was seen once. This chain uses TRBV24-1 with TRBJ2-1; D gene uncertain. The germline V and J ends were trimmed by 9 bases and 2 bases, with 10 bases remaining between them. This CDR3 has 13 amino acids. The V gene's germline CDR1 is KGHDR and CDR2 SFDVKD. The DNA for the CDR3 is TGTGCCACCGGTCAGGCTACCTACAATGAGCAGTTCTTC. Translated, it gives CATGQATYNEQFF.

This chain links TRBV18 with TRBJ1-4; 7 nucleotides align to TRBD1. The V and J ends lost 3 bases and 5 bases, in that order; junction bases with no gene match: 3. CDR3 size: 14 residues. Germline CDR1 reads KGHSH; CDR2 reads LQKENI. The CDR3 coding sequence is TGTGCCAGCTCACCGGGGACAGACAATGAAAAACTGTTTTTT. This codes for CASSPGTDNEKLFF.

The chain is built from TRBV5-1 and TRBJ2-5, with TRBD1 matching over 8 bases. This CDR3 has 15 amino acids. V gave up 0 bases and J gave up 4 bases; unmatched junction bases: 5. CDR1 is SGHRS and CDR2 is YFSETQ in the germline V gene. The CDR3 here is CASSLEGRGRETQYF. The CDR3 nucleotides are TGCGCCAGCAGCTTGGAGGGCAGGGGGCGAGAGACCCAGTACTTC.

The V call is TRBV7-2, the J call TRBJ2-7; 7 nucleotides match TRBD1. This CDR3 is built from 15 residues. V was pared by 5 bases and J by 2 bases, with 9 bases of the junction left unmatched. The germline CDR1 and CDR2 sequences are SGHTA and FQGNSA. The CDR3 spells CASSRAGGIAYEQYF. DNA of the CDR3: TGTGCCAGCAGCAGAGCAGGGGGAATCGCCTACGAGCAGTACTTC.